The 27 T cell receptor beta chains below were found in one sample sequenced in a study of blood T cell repertoires in COVID-19. Generated by immunoSEQ multiplex PCR, the TCRdb table keeps only in-frame clones and is missing some. Of tens of thousands of clones in the sample, over 75% are singletons; the top ten hold 4.5% to 5.5%. The sequenced sample was peripheral blood. The receptors originated from a human donor in a cohort sampled during active COVID-19.

The chain recombines TRBV6-6 with TRBJ2-3; 15 bases line up with TRBD2. V dropped 7 bases and J dropped 6; count of bases not matched to a gene: 8. The CDR3 contains 16 residues. In germline, CDR1 is MNHNY, CDR2 SVGAGI (reference sequence). The CDR3 DNA follows: TGTGCCAGCACCTATGGACTAGCGGGAGGGGGGGATACGCAGTATTTT. As protein: CASTYGLAGGGDTQYF.

The chain recombines TRBV7-9 with TRBJ2-3; no firm D call. CDR1 and CDR2 (germline): SEHNR, FQNEAQ (reference sequence). The CDR3 has 14 residues. V was shortened by 5 bases and J by 0 bases, with 9 bases between the two germline ends. CDR3 protein: CASSSSTSTDTQYF. The CDR3 DNA sequence: TGTGCCAGCAGCAGTTCCACTAGCACAGATACGCAGTATTTT.

The CDR3 DNA reads as TGTGCCAGCAGCGTAGCTTGGCAGTCTAGCACAGATACGCAGTATTTT. This sequence encodes CASSVAWQSSTDTQYF. The genes are TRBV9 and TRBJ2-3; no reliable D call. The CDR3 is 16 residues long. Trimming cost V 0 bases and J 0 bases, with 11 bases left between them. Germline values: CDR1 SGDLS, CDR2 YYNGEE.

This rearrangement joins TRBV6-5 to TRBJ2-2, with 11 bases aligning to TRBD2. The germline V gene encodes CDR1 MNHEY and CDR2 SVGAGI. Germline trimming cut 5 bases from V and 1 base from J; bases unmatched to any gene: 0. CDR3 length: 15 amino acids. CDR3 nucleotide sequence: TGTGCCAGCAGTCTAGCGGGGGGGAACACCGGGGAGCTGTTTTTT. This sequence encodes CASSLAGGNTGELFF.

The genes are TRBV6-5 and TRBJ1-2; no clear D gene. The V gene's germline CDR1 is MNHEY and CDR2 SVGAGI. V gave up 5 bases and J gave up 6 bases, with 13 bases separating them. The CDR3 has 13 residues. The CDR3 DNA follows: TGTGCCAGCAGTCCATCGGGAAGCCATGGCTACACCTTC. Translation gives CASSPSGSHGYTF.

This clone was detected a few times. The chain combines TRBV3-1 (or the pseudogene TRBV3-2) with TRBJ1-2, with no clear D. Germline loops: CDR1 LGHDT, CDR2 YNNKEL (reference sequence). The CDR3 totals 14 residues. V lost 0 bases and J 2 bases, leaving 7 bases between the germline ends. In DNA, the CDR3 is TGTGCCAGCAGCCAAGACGAGGGAAACTATGGCTACACCTTC. Its protein is CASSQDEGNYGYTF.

The chain combines TRBV12-3 or TRBV12-4 with TRBJ1-4; D perhaps matches TRBD1 (5 bases). The CDR3 length is 12 residues. Trimming cost V 5 bases and J 5 bases, with 6 bases left between them. CDR3 DNA sequence: TGTGCCAGCAGTGGACAAAATGAAAAACTGTTTTTT. It translates to CASSGQNEKLFF.

The V gene is TRBV6-4, the J gene TRBJ2-1; 11 nucleotides agree with TRBD2. V shed 6 bases, J shed 6 bases, and the junction held 7 bases outside the gene matches. Per germline, CDR1 MRHNA and CDR2 SNTAGT. CDR3 length: 15 residues. The DNA of the CDR3 is TGTGCCAGCAGGGCACTAGCGGGGGAAACCAATGAGCAGTTCTTC. Its translation is CASRALAGETNEQFF.

The chain has TRBV9 and TRBJ2-7; 11 positions match TRBD2. V dropped 3 bases and J dropped 7; count of bases not matched to a gene: 15. Germline lookup yields CDR1 SGDLS and CDR2 YYNGEE. The CDR3 is 17 amino acids. CDR3 in amino acids: CASSGGTSGGLSSEQYF. The DNA of the CDR3 is TGTGCCAGCAGCGGCGGGACTAGCGGAGGACTTTCGTCGGAGCAGTACTTC.

This clone was detected only a few times. The rearrangement links TRBV2 to TRBJ2-3; D unclear. Trimming shortened V by 3 bases and J by 4 bases, and 11 bases separated the two germline ends. Germline V CDR1 and CDR2: SNHLY, FYNNEI. The length of the CDR3 is 14 residues. For the CDR3, the DNA is TGTGCCAGCAGTGATAGCTATTCGGCAGATACGCAGTATTTT. Translating it yields CASSDSYSADTQYF.

The chain employs TRBV7-9 and TRBJ2-3; 8 nucleotides align to TRBD1. The CDR3 loop spans 13 amino acids. Germline values: CDR1 SEHNR, CDR2 FQNEAQ (reference sequence). V gave up 2 bases and J gave up 8 bases; unmatched junction bases: 3. The CDR3 DNA sequence: TGTGCCAGCAGCTTACAGGGGGCCCCTACGCAGTATTTT. Its protein is CASSLQGAPTQYF.

V and J are TRBV30 and TRBJ2-1; 9 nucleotides match TRBD2. V shed 3 bases, J shed 6 bases, and the junction held 6 bases outside the gene matches. This CDR3 region has 14 residues. Germline V CDR1 and CDR2: GTSNPN, SVGIG (reference sequence). The CDR3 region is CAWSSRREGNEQFF. Here the CDR3 DNA reads TGTGCCTGGAGCTCAAGGCGGGAGGGCAATGAGCAGTTCTTC.

The chain is built from TRBV4-1 and TRBJ2-7; 8 bases are a match to TRBD1. Trimming took 1 base from V and 0 from J; bases not matched to a gene: 11. This CDR3 comprises 18 residues. Per germline, CDR1 MGHRA and CDR2 YSYEKL. The CDR3 loop reads CASSQGTGNPRSSYEQYF. DNA for the CDR3: TGCGCCAGCAGCCAAGGGACAGGGAATCCCCGTAGCTCCTACGAGCAGTACTTC.

This clone was seen only once. The chain couples TRBV19 to TRBJ2-6; D may be TRBD1 (7 bases). Germline V gene data show CDR1 as LNHDA and CDR2 as SQIVND (reference sequence). Trimming stripped 7 bases from V and 5 bases from J, with 21 bases between. This CDR3 is built from 17 residues. The CDR3 loop reads CASTGGGRGRRANVLTF. DNA of the CDR3: TGTGCCAGTACCGGAGGTGGCAGGGGGAGGAGGGCCAACGTCCTGACTTTC.

In regard to this clone: A read error may produce the germline difference seen at one junction end. In DNA form, the CDR3 reads TGTGCCAGCAGCCCGAAAAGACAGGGTCTCGCCTTC. Translated: CASSPKRQGLAF. This chain joins TRBV7-8 and TRBJ1-2; 7 bases line up with TRBD1. The CDR3 sequence is 12 residues long. Germline lookup yields CDR1 SGHVS and CDR2 FQNEAQ.

The gene calls are TRBV24-1 and TRBJ2-1; 7 bases are shared with TRBD1. Germline lookup yields CDR1 KGHDR and CDR2 SFDVKD. CDR3 length equals 14 residues. V was clipped by 5 bases and J by 5 bases; unmatched bases: 5. CDR3 DNA sequence: TGTGCCACCAGTGGTAGACAGGGACACAATGAGCAGTTCTTC. Protein product: CATSGRQGHNEQFF.

This clone came up a few times. This chain links TRBV5-4 with TRBJ2-1; 11 bases are a match to TRBD1. Looked up from germline, CDR1 is SGHNT and CDR2 is YYREEE (reference sequence). The CDR3 has 16 residues. Germline trimming cut 4 bases from V and 8 bases from J; bases unmatched to any gene: 11. As DNA, the CDR3 is TGTGCCAGCAGCGACGGACAGGGGGCTCCAGAGGATGAGCAGTTCTTC. Protein: CASSDGQGAPEDEQFF.

The V and J genes are TRBV29-1 and TRBJ2-3, with D uncertain. The V gene lost 2 bases and the J gene lost 3 bases, with 3 bases spanning the gap. This CDR3 region has 11 residues. Per germline, CDR1 SQVTM and CDR2 ANQGSEA. The CDR3 here is CSVERTDTQYF. DNA for the CDR3: TGCAGCGTTGAACGTACAGATACGCAGTATTTT.

The chain has TRBV18 and TRBJ2-5; 11 positions agree with TRBD1. Germline assignment: CDR1 KGHSH and CDR2 LQKENI. Trimming took 6 bases from V and 3 from J; bases not matched to a gene: 9. The CDR3 length is 16 residues. As DNA, the CDR3 is TGTGCCAGCTCGCCTCCTGGGACAGGGGGAAAAGAGACCCAGTACTTC. It translates to CASSPPGTGGKETQYF.

This clone occurred a few times. The gene calls are TRBV19 and TRBJ2-1, with 7 bases that match TRBD1. The germline gives CDR1 LNHDA, CDR2 SQIVND (reference sequence). Losses at the gene ends were 1 base for V and 7 bases for J; bases not matched to a gene: 4. The CDR3 spans 14 residues. The CDR3, as DNA: TGTGCCAGTAGTATAGCTTACAGGGGAAATGAGCAGTTCTTC. Translated, it gives CASSIAYRGNEQFF.

This chain uses TRBV18 with TRBJ2-1; TRBD2 matches 7 bases. The trim removed 1 base at V and 2 bases at J, leaving 5 bases unmatched. The CDR3 contains 16 residues. Germline values: CDR1 KGHSH, CDR2 LQKENI. DNA of the CDR3: TGTGCCAGCTCACCACGGGAGGGCGGCACCTACAATGAGCAGTTCTTC. This gives the protein CASSPREGGTYNEQFF.

The chain combines TRBV5-4 with TRBJ2-3, with D hard to call. Looked up from germline, CDR1 is SGHNT and CDR2 is YYREEE (reference sequence). Trimming pared 0 bases from V and 1 base from J, leaving 12 bases between. CDR3 length: 16 residues. The CDR3 protein is CASSLGGPIGTDTQYF. In DNA form, the CDR3 reads TGTGCCAGCAGCTTGGGTGGCCCGATTGGCACAGATACGCAGTATTTT.

This chain connects TRBV24-1 to TRBJ2-2, with 13 bases aligning to TRBD2. Germline CDR1 reads KGHDR; CDR2 reads SFDVKD. This CDR3 comprises 17 residues. V lost 3 bases to trimming and J lost 7 bases; unmatched junction nucleotides: 7. This chain's CDR3 is CATSDHRTSGRLGELFF. The CDR3, as DNA: TGTGCCACCAGTGATCACAGGACTAGCGGGAGACTCGGGGAGCTGTTTTTT.

The chain joins TRBV6-2 or TRBV6-3 to TRBJ2-5; 15 bases align to TRBD2. This CDR3 contains 15 residues. V gave up 5 bases and J gave up 5 bases; unmatched junction bases: 3. Germline CDR1 MNHEY, CDR2 SVGEGT. The CDR3 sequence is CASSRTSGGAETQYF. Here the CDR3 DNA reads TGTGCCAGCAGTAGGACTAGCGGGGGGGCGGAGACCCAGTACTTC.

The V and J genes are TRBV18 and TRBJ2-7; TRBD1 matches at 10 bases. J lost 2 bases, V lost 0 bases, and 7 bases had no gene match. Germline V gene lookup returns CDR1 KGHSH and CDR2 LQKENI. The CDR3 sequence is 17 residues long. The CDR3 DNA reads TGTGCCAGCTCACCACCGGGACAGGGGATGAAGGCCTACGAGCAGTACTTC. Encoded protein: CASSPPGQGMKAYEQYF.

The rearrangement joins TRBV2 to TRBJ1-1; maybe TRBD1 (5 bases). This CDR3 is 14 amino acids long. The V and J ends lost 4 bases and 3 bases respectively, with 12 bases between them. The germline gives CDR1 SNHLY, CDR2 FYNNEI. CDR3 loop: CASSARGSDTEAFF. The CDR3 region has the DNA TGTGCCAGCAGTGCGCGGGGCTCGGACACTGAAGCTTTCTTT.

This sequence joins TRBV7-8 and TRBJ2-3, with 9 nucleotides matching TRBD2. Per the germline V gene, CDR1 is SGHVS and CDR2 is FQNEAQ. The V and J ends lost 4 bases and 10 bases, in that order; junction bases with no gene match: 9. This CDR3 contains 14 residues. The CDR3 DNA reads as TGTGCCAGCAGCTCGAGTAGCGGGAGAAATTCGCAGTATTTT. Translating it yields CASSSSSGRNSQYF.